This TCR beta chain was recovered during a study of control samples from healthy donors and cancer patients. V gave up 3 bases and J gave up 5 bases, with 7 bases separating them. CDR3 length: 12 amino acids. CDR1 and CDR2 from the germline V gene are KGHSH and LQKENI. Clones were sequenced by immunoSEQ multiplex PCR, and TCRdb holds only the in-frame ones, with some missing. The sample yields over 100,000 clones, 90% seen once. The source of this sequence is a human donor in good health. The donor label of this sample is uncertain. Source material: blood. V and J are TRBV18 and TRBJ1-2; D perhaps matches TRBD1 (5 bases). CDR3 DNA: TGTGCCAGCTCACCGGGGGGGTATGGCTACACCTTC. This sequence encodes CASSPGGYGYTF.